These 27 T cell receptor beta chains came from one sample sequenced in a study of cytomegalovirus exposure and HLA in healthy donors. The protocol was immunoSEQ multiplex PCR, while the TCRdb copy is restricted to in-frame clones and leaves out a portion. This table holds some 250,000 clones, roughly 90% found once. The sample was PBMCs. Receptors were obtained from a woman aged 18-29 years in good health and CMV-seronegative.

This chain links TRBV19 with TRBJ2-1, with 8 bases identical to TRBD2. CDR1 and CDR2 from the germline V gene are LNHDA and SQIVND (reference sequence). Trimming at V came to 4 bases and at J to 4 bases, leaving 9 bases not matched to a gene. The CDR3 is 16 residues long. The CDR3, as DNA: TGTGCCAGTAGTACAATGACTAGCGTAAGATACAATGAGCAGTTCTTC. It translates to CASSTMTSVRYNEQFF.

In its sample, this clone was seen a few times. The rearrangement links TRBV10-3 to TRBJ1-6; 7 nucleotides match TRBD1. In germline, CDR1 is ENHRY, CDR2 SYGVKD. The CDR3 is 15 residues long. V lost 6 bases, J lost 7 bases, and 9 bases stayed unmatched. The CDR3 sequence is CAIRAQGLPNSPLHF. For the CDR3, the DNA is TGTGCCATCAGGGCACAGGGGCTACCCAATTCACCCCTCCACTTT.

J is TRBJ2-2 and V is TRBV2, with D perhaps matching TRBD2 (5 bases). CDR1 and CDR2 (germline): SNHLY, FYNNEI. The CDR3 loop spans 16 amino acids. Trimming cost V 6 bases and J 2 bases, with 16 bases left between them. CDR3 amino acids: CASRGSGMRNTGELFF. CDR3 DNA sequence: TGTGCCAGCAGGGGGTCCGGGATGAGAAACACCGGGGAGCTGTTTTTT.

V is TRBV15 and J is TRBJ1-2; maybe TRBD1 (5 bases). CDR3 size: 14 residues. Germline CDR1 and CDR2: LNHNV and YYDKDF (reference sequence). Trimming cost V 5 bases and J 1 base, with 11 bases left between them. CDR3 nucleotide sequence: TGTGCCACCAGCGAAAGACAGAATAACTATGGCTACACCTTC. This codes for CATSERQNNYGYTF. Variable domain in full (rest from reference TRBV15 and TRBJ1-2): DAMVIQNPRYQVTQFGKPVTLSCSQTLNHNVMYWYQQKSSQAPKLLFHYYDKDFNNEADTPDNFQSRRPNTSFCFLDIRSPGLGDTAMYLCATSERQNNYGYTFGSGTRLTVV.

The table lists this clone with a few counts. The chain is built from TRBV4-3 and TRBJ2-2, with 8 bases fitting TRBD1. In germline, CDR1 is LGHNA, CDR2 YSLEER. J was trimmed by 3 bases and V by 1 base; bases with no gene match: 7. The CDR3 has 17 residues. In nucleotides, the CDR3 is TGCGCCAGCAGCCAAGGAGTACAGGGGGTTTACACCGGGGAGCTGTTTTTT. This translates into CASSQGVQGVYTGELFF.

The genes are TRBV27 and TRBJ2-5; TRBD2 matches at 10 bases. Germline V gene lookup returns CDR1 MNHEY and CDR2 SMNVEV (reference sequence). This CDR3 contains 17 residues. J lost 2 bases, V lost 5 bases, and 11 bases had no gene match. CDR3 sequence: CASSPTALLAGQETQYF. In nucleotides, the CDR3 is TGTGCCAGCAGTCCGACTGCCCTACTAGCGGGGCAAGAGACCCAGTACTTC.

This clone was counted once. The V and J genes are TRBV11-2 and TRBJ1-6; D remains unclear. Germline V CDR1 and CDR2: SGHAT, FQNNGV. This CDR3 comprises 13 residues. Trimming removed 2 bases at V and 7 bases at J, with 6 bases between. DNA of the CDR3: TGTGCCAGCAGCTTAATCCAGAATTCACCCCTCCACTTT. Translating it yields CASSLIQNSPLHF.

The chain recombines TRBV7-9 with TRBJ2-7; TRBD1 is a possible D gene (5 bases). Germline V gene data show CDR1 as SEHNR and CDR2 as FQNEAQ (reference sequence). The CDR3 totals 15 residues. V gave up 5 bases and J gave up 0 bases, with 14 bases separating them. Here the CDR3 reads CASSDPQGRSYEQYF. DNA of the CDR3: TGTGCCAGCAGCGACCCCCAGGGTCGCTCCTACGAGCAGTACTTC.

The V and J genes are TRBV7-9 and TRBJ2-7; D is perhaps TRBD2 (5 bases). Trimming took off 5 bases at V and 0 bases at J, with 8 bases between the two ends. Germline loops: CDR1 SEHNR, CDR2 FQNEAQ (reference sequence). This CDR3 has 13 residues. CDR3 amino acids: CASSPAGSYEQYV. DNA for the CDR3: TGTGCCAGCAGCCCCGCGGGCTCCTACGAGCAGTACGTC.

The CDR3 region is CAIKEAVYGYTF. In DNA form, the CDR3 reads TGTGCCATCAAGGAGGCAGTATATGGCTACACCTTC. This chain uses TRBV10-3 with TRBJ1-2; D gene ambiguous. Germline loops: CDR1 ENHRY, CDR2 SYGVKD. This CDR3 contains 12 residues. The V end lost 7 bases, the J end lost 5 bases, and 11 bases lay between the germline ends.

The CDR3 nucleotides read TGTGCCAGCAGACCGGGACAGGGGCTTAACGAGCAGTACGTC. It translates to CASRPGQGLNEQYV. The rearrangement links TRBV6-1 to TRBJ2-7; 10 bases fit TRBD1. There are 14 residues in the CDR3. Trimming removed 6 bases from V and 5 bases from J; junction bases left unmatched: 7. Germline V lookup: CDR1 MNHNS, CDR2 SASEGT.

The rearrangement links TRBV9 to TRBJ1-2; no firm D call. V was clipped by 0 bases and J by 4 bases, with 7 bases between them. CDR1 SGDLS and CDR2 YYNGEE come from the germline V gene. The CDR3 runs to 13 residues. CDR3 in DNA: TGTGCCAGCAGCGTAGAAGAGGTCTATGGCTACACCTTC. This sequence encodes CASSVEEVYGYTF.

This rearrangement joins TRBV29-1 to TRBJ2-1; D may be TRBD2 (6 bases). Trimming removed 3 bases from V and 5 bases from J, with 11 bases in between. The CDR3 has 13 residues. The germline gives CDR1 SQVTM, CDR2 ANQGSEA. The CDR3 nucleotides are TGCAGCGTTGATTCGGCGGGGAACAATGAGCAGTTCTTC. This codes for CSVDSAGNNEQFF.

The CDR3 protein is CASSLRSDSSTDTQYF. CDR3 nucleotide sequence: TGTGCCAGCAGCTTAAGAAGTGACTCGTCCACAGATACGCAGTATTTT. V gene TRBV7-9 combines with J gene TRBJ2-3; D gene uncertain. The ends were cut back, 2 bases at V and 2 bases at J, with 14 bases in the middle. The CDR3 contains 16 residues. Germline lookup yields CDR1 SEHNR and CDR2 FQNEAQ (reference sequence).

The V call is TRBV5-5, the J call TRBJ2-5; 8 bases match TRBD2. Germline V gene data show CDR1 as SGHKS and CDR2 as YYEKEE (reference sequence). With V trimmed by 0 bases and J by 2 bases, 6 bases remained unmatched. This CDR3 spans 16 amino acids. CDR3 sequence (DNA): TGTGCCAGCAGCTTGGGGGCTAGCGGGCCGCAAGAGACCCAGTACTTC. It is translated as CASSLGASGPQETQYF.

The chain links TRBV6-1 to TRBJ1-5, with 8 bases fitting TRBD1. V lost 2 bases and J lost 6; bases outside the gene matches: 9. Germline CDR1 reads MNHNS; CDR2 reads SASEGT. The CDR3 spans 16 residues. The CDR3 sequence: CASSEFTGGRSQPQHF. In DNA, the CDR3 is TGTGCCAGCAGTGAATTCACAGGGGGACGAAGTCAGCCCCAGCATTTT.

CDR3 loop: CASSPIGQSGANVLTF. CDR3 nucleotide sequence: TGTGCCAGCAGTCCTATCGGACAGTCTGGGGCCAACGTCCTGACTTTC. The gene calls are TRBV28 and TRBJ2-6, with D possibly TRBD1 on 6 matching bases. Germline values: CDR1 MDHEN, CDR2 SYDVKM. Trimming left V 5 bases short and J 1 base short, with 12 bases between. This CDR3 contains 16 residues.

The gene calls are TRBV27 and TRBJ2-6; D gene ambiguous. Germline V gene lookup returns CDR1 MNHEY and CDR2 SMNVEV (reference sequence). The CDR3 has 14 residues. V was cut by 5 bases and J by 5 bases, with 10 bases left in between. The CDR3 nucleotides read TGTGCCAGCAGTGTTAATATCCGGGCCAACGTCCTGACTTTC. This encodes CASSVNIRANVLTF.

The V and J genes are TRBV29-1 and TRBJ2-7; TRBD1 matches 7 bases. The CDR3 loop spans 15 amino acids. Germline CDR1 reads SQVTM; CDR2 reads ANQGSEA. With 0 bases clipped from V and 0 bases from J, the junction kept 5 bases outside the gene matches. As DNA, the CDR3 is TGCAGCGTTGAAGACTCGACAGGGAGCTCCTACGAGCAGTACTTC. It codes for CSVEDSTGSSYEQYF.

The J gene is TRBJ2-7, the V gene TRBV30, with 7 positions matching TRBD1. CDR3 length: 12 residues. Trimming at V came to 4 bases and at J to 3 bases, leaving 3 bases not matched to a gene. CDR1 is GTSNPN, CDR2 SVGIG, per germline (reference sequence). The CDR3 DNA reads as TGTGCCTGGACCCGACAGGGCTACGAGCAGTACTTC. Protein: CAWTRQGYEQYF.

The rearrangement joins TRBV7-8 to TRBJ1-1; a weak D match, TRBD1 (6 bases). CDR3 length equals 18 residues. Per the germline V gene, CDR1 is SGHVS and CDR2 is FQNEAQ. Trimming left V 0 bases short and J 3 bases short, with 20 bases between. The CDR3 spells CASSLALPQGEADTEAFF. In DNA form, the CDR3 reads TGTGCCAGCAGCTTAGCCCTTCCACAGGGTGAGGCGGACACTGAAGCTTTCTTT.

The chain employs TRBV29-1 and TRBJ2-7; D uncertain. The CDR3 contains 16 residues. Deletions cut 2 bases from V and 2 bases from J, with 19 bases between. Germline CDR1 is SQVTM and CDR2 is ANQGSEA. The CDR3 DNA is TGCAGCGTTGAACTCCCCGCCTACTCCGGTACCTACGAGCAGTACTTC. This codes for CSVELPAYSGTYEQYF.

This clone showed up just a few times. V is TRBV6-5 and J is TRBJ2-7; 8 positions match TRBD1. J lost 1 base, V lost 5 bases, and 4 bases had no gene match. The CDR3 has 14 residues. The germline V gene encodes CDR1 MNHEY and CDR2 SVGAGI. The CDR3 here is CASSPGQDSYEQYF. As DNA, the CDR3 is TGTGCCAGCAGTCCGGGACAGGATTCCTACGAGCAGTACTTC.

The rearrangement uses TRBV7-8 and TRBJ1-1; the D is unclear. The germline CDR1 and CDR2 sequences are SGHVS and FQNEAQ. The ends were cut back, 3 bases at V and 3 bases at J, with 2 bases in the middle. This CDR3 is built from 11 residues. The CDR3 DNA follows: TGTGCCAGCAGCTTCGACACTGAAGCTTTCTTT. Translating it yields CASSFDTEAFF.

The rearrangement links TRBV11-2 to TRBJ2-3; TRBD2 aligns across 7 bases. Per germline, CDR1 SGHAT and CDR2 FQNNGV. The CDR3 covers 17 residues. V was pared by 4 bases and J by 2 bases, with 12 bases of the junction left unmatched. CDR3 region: CASSSLGQGLVTDTQYF. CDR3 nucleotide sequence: TGTGCCAGCAGCTCGCTAGGGCAAGGACTAGTCACAGATACGCAGTATTTT.

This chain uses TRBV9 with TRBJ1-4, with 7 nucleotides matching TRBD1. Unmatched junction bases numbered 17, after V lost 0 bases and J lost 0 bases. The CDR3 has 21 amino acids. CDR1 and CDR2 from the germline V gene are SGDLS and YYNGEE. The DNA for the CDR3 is TGTGCCAGCAGCGTAGCTTCCCTTATTGTACAGGGGAGTGCAACTAATGAAAAACTGTTTTTT. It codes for CASSVASLIVQGSATNEKLFF. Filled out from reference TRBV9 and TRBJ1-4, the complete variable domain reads DSGVTQTPKHLITATGQRVTLRCSPRSGDLSVYWYQQSLDQGLQFLIQYYNGEERAKGNILERFSAQQFPDLHSELNLSSLELGDSALYFCASSVASLIVQGSATNEKLFFGSGTQLSVL.

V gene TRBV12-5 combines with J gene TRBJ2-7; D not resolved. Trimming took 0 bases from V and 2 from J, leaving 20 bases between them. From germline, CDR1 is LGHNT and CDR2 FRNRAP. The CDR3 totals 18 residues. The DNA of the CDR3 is TGTGCTAGTGGTTTGGTTCCCACCGGTCGGGTAATGGCCTACGAGCAGTACGTC. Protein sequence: CASGLVPTGRVMAYEQYV.